A selection of T cell receptor beta chains follows, all from one sample in a study of cytomegalovirus exposure and HLA in healthy donors. Profiling relied on immunoSEQ multiplex PCR, and the TCRdb table lists in-frame clones only, not all of them. The profile covers some 130,000 clones, with 50% to 75% appearing a single time and approximately 2.5% taken by the ten largest. Sample: PBMCs. All receptors come from a woman aged 40 to 50 in good health and CMV-seronegative. CDR3s include the opening cysteine and the closing phenylalanine or tryptophan.

v_gene	CDR3aa
TRBV6-5	CASSYSFDRRELFF
TRBV2	CASRVGQGRNSPLHF
TRBV7-9	CASSLAGGSWTGELFF
TRBV9	CASSVGSSSSYEQYF
TRBV28	CASSPGRGLAGFYNEQFF
TRBV5-6	CASSGGRSLSGANVLTF
TRBV5-8	CATQQGMERPQHF
TRBV6-5	CASSYSGTGNEAFF
TRBV27	CASSLQGGYGYTF
TRBV18	CASSSRTTSGPFYEQFF
TRBV29-1	CSVEDHRGKSYGYTF
TRBV7-2	CASSTTSGTDTQYF
TRBV30	CAWSVGGPGANVLTF
TRBV15	CATSRGDGTGGGEQYF
TRBV7-8	CASSLQGGYGYTF
TRBV12-5	CASGEGRISSYEQYF
TRBV7-8	CASSSGLAGGTDTQYF
TRBV11-2	CASSGTSGALGQFF
TRBV27	CASRSGLYGYTF
TRBV5-6	CASTSNPGRRGYTF
TRBV15	CATSAGSSYNSPLHF
TRBV5-8	CASSFGLAGTRAMQYF